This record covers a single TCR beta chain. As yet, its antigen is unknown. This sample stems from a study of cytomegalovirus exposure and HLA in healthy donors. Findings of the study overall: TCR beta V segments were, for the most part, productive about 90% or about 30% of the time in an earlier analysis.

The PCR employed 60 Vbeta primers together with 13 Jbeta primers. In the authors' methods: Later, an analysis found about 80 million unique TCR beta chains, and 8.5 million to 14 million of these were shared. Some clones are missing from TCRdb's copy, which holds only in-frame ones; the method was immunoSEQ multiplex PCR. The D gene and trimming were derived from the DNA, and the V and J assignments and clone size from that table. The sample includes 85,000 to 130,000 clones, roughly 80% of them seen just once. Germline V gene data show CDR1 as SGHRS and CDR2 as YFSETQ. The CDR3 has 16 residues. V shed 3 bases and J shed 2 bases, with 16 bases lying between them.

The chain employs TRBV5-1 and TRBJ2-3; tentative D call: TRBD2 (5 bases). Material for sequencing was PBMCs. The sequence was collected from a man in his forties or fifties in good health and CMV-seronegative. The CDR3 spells CASSSTTSRFTDTQYF. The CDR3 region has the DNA TGCGCCAGCAGCTCGACTACATCTCGATTCACAGATACGCAGTATTTT.